Listed here is a single T cell receptor (beta chain). Source study methods: Estimates of nucleated cell counts were drawn from the amplification of reference gene primers. Measured with immunoSEQ multiplex PCR; TCRdb has only the in-frame clones, and not every one. V and J calls and clone size are as listed in that table; D and trimming were resolved from the DNA. The sample lists around 270,000 clones, around 83% occurring once. J lost 7 bases, V lost 6 bases, and 9 bases had no gene match. The CDR3 spans 14 residues. The germline gives CDR1 SGHDT, CDR2 YYEEEE. The sample belongs to a study of blood T cell repertoires in COVID-19. Turning to the study itself: Nucleic acid was either cDNA or gDNA, and it came from T cells, B-cell-depleted T cells, or PBMCs.

The chain uses TRBV5-6 and TRBJ2-2; 7 nucleotides match TRBD1. The sample taken for sequencing was peripheral blood. This TCR derives from a woman aged 40 to 49 who had recovered from COVID-19. This chain's CDR3 is CASTEDRRIGELFF. In nucleotides, the CDR3 is TGTGCCAGCACTGAGGACAGGCGTATCGGGGAGCTGTTTTTT.